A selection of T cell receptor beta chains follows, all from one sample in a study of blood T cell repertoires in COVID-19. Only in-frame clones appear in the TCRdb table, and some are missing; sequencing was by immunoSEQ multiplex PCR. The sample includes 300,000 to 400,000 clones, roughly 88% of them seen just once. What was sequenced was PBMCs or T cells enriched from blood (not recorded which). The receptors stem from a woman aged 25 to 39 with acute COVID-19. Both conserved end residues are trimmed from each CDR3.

CDR3: ASSPYRGNYGYT
J: TRBJ1-2
V: TRBV6-6

CDR3: ASSLTGNSPLH
J: TRBJ1-6
V: TRBV19

CDR3: ASSVGGSYEQY
J: TRBJ2-7
V: TRBV19

CDR3: ASSLGRGRTGELF
J: TRBJ2-2
V: TRBV5-1

CDR3: ASSRGPGEKLF
J: TRBJ1-4
V: TRBV19

CDR3: ASSLFGGTEAF
J: TRBJ1-1
V: TRBV7-3

CDR3: ASSEEFGSAGELF
J: TRBJ2-2
V: TRBV2

CDR3: ASSYSTGINTEAF
J: TRBJ1-1
V: TRBV6-5

CDR3: ASSDSTGSSNQPQH
J: TRBJ1-5
V: TRBV10-2

CDR3: ASSQVNRASYEQY
J: TRBJ2-7
V: TRBV14

CDR3: ASSSSHRGGPTYEQY
J: TRBJ2-7
V: TRBV7-2

CDR3: AISESGGEKLF
J: TRBJ1-4
V: TRBV10-3

CDR3: ASSIVGTWNTEAF
J: TRBJ1-1
V: TRBV19

CDR3: ASSEGTGRNQPQH
J: TRBJ1-5
V: TRBV10-1

CDR3: ASSIRPPAGNEKLF
J: TRBJ1-4
V: TRBV19

CDR3: ASIERSGTESTEAF
J: TRBJ1-1
V: TRBV19

CDR3: ASSLSRGPPSPYQETQY
J: TRBJ2-5
V: TRBV5-1

CDR3: ASSLTADRDMNTEAF
J: TRBJ1-1
V: TRBV28

CDR3: ASSLRGGGTEAF
J: TRBJ1-1
V: TRBV7-3